The 29 T cell receptor beta chains below come from one sample, sequenced in a study of glioma-infiltrating T cells after dendritic cell vaccination. Clones were sequenced by immunoSEQ multiplex PCR, and TCRdb holds only the in-frame ones, with some missing. Among approximately 91,000 clones listed, around four fifths were seen once. Time point here: after dendritic cell vaccination, including at tumor progression/relapse. This material consisted of blood, taken after dendritic cell vaccination. The receptors originated from a human donor with glioblastoma.

The chain employs TRBV6-5 and TRBJ2-3, with 12 positions matching TRBD2. There are 15 residues in the CDR3. V dropped 3 bases and J dropped 4; count of bases not matched to a gene: 2. The germline V gene has CDR1 MNHEY and CDR2 SVGAGI. This CDR3 is CASSYLAGGADTQYF. The CDR3 DNA is TGTGCCAGCAGTTATCTAGCGGGAGGGGCAGATACGCAGTATTTT.

This clone was counted only a few times. This chain connects TRBV29-1 to TRBJ1-4; 9 nucleotides align to TRBD1. Germline CDR1 SQVTM, CDR2 ANQGSEA. J gave up 8 bases and V 7 bases, and 11 bases lay outside the gene matches. The length of the CDR3 is 14 residues. CDR3 protein: CSATGQGKGEKLFF. Here the CDR3 DNA reads TGCAGCGCCACCGGACAGGGGAAGGGCGAAAAACTGTTTTTT.

The V gene is TRBV6-6, the J gene TRBJ1-4; D unclear. Trimming cost V 6 bases and J 7 bases, with 9 bases left between them. In germline, CDR1 is MNHNY, CDR2 SVGAGI (reference sequence). The CDR3 extends over 12 amino acids. CDR3: CASRGLGEKLFF. As DNA, the CDR3 is TGTGCCAGCAGGGGCTTAGGTGAAAAACTGTTTTTT.

This chain links TRBV5-6 with TRBJ2-2, with no clear D. The V gene lost 0 bases and the J gene lost 6 bases, with 9 bases spanning the gap. There are 14 residues in the CDR3. In germline, CDR1 is SGHDT, CDR2 YYEEEE. CDR3 residues: CASSLGLLAGELFF. The CDR3 nucleotides read TGTGCCAGCAGCTTGGGACTCCTCGCCGGGGAGCTGTTTTTT.

The chain recombines TRBV7-2 with TRBJ2-1, with 9 nucleotides matching TRBD2. The J segment lost 9 bases and the V segment lost 4 bases, leaving 10 bases of the junction unmatched. CDR3 length: 15 amino acids. Germline assignment: CDR1 SGHTA and CDR2 FQGNSA. Written as DNA, the CDR3 is TGTGCCAGCAGCTGGGGACTAGCCGCAGCGGGTGAGCAGTTCTTC. This codes for CASSWGLAAAGEQFF.

This chain joins TRBV2 and TRBJ2-1, with TRBD1 as a possible D gene (5 bases). The CDR3 has 17 residues. Germline assignment: CDR1 SNHLY and CDR2 FYNNEI. Trimming stripped 6 bases from V and 6 bases from J, with 24 bases between. The CDR3 here is CASSSIWGRPPSNEQFF. In DNA form, the CDR3 reads TGTGCCAGCAGCTCTATCTGGGGCAGGCCCCCATCCAATGAGCAGTTCTTC.

The V and J genes are TRBV4-2 and TRBJ2-3; D may be TRBD2 (5 bases). The CDR3 spans 18 residues. V was pared by 4 bases and J by 5 bases, with 25 bases between. Germline lookup yields CDR1 LGHNA and CDR2 YNFKEQ. The CDR3 DNA follows: TGTGCCAGCAGCCGAACACCCAGTAGCGCCGGAGCTGGAGATACGCAGTATTTT. This sequence encodes CASSRTPSSAGAGDTQYF.

This clone has more than one count but fewer than ten. V and J are TRBV6-1 and TRBJ1-1; perhaps TRBD1 as D (5 bases). Germline values: CDR1 MNHNS, CDR2 SASEGT. The CDR3 sequence is 13 residues long. The ends were cut back, 10 bases at V and 2 bases at J, with 14 bases in the middle. The CDR3 is CAIRGGENTEAFF. The CDR3 nucleotides are TGTGCCATACGGGGGGGGGAAAACACTGAAGCTTTCTTT.

The V gene is TRBV6-4, the J gene TRBJ2-2; D is unresolved. The germline V and J ends were trimmed by 2 bases and 5 bases, with 6 bases remaining between them. Germline V gene data show CDR1 as MRHNA and CDR2 as SNTAGT. This CDR3 has 13 residues. CDR3 DNA sequence: TGTGCCAGCAGTGACACGGAGACCGGGGAGCTGTTTTTT. Translation gives CASSDTETGELFF.

The rearrangement links TRBV5-6 to TRBJ1-3, with D tentatively TRBD1 (6 bases). The CDR3 length is 15 residues. Germline assignment: CDR1 SGHDT and CDR2 YYEEEE. The ends were cut back, 3 bases at V and 0 bases at J, with 10 bases in the middle. CDR3 region: CASSWGHLSGNTIYF. As DNA, the CDR3 is TGTGCCAGCAGCTGGGGACACCTCTCTGGAAACACCATATATTTT.

The gene calls are TRBV6-4 and TRBJ2-4, with 8 bases identical to TRBD2. J gave up 0 bases and V 0 bases, and 1 base lay outside the gene matches. Germline CDR1 MRHNA, CDR2 SNTAGT. The CDR3 totals 16 residues. For the CDR3, the DNA is TGTGCCAGCAGTGACTCGGCGGGAGGAGCCAAAAACATTCAGTACTTC. It yields the protein CASSDSAGGAKNIQYF.

Points on this clone: This same CDR3 is encoded by further DNA sequences in the sample. J is TRBJ2-7 and V is TRBV4-1; 8 bases are a match to TRBD1. The CDR3 has 16 residues. The ends lost 0 bases at V and 0 bases at J; junction bases unmatched: 4. Germline CDR1 MGHRA, CDR2 YSYEKL. For the CDR3, the DNA is TGCGCCAGCAGCCAAGAGGGGGGACAGGCCTCCTACGAGCAGTACTTC. Translated, it gives CASSQEGGQASYEQYF.

The rearrangement joins TRBV7-9 to TRBJ2-1, with D possibly TRBD1 on 6 matching bases. CDR1 is SEHNR, CDR2 FQNEAQ, per germline (reference sequence). CDR3 size: 16 residues. Trimming shortened V by 0 bases and J by 3 bases, and 12 bases separated the two germline ends. The CDR3 DNA follows: TGTGCCAGCAGCTTAGCTCGACAGGTCAGCTACAATGAGCAGTTCTTC. It yields the protein CASSLARQVSYNEQFF.

The chain joins TRBV5-1 to TRBJ2-2; 8 bases fit TRBD1. The germline gives CDR1 SGHRS, CDR2 YFSETQ. J was trimmed by 5 bases and V by 4 bases; bases with no gene match: 4. The CDR3 totals 14 residues. As DNA, the CDR3 is TGCGCCAGCAGCGTAAGGACAGGGACCGGGGAGCTGTTTTTT. Translating it yields CASSVRTGTGELFF.

V gene TRBV5-1 combines with J gene TRBJ2-1; a weak D match, TRBD2 (6 bases). The germline V and J ends were trimmed by 0 bases and 7 bases, with 14 bases remaining between them. This CDR3 comprises 15 residues. Germline values: CDR1 SGHRS, CDR2 YFSETQ. CDR3 amino acids: CASSLVASVVNEQFF. The CDR3 region has the DNA TGCGCCAGCAGCTTGGTGGCTAGCGTGGTGAATGAGCAGTTCTTC.

This chain links TRBV27 with TRBJ1-2; D unclear. V lost 3 bases, J lost 4 bases, and 9 bases lay in between. This CDR3 spans 13 amino acids. Germline lookup yields CDR1 MNHEY and CDR2 SMNVEV (reference sequence). Written as DNA, the CDR3 is TGTGCCAGCAGTTTGACGCGGTTCTATGGCTACACCTTC. As protein: CASSLTRFYGYTF.

This clone has a single count. The chain recombines TRBV29-1 with TRBJ2-2; 11 nucleotides line up with TRBD2. CDR1 and CDR2 (germline): SQVTM, ANQGSEA. The length of the CDR3 is 14 residues. V was clipped by 8 bases and J by 1 base; unmatched bases: 3. CDR3 region: CSFSGRVNTGELFF. The CDR3 nucleotides are TGCAGCTTTAGCGGGAGGGTGAACACCGGGGAGCTGTTTTTT.

This rearrangement joins TRBV13 to TRBJ1-1; the match to TRBD1 covers 7 bases. Trimming cost V 1 base and J 10 bases; bases outside gene matches: 6. Per the germline V gene, CDR1 is PRHDT and CDR2 is FYEKMQ (reference sequence). This CDR3 has 13 residues. CDR3 sequence reads: CASSLVDRAGAFF. CDR3 DNA: TGTGCCAGCAGCTTAGTCGACAGGGCAGGAGCTTTCTTT.

V and J are TRBV7-9 and TRBJ2-5; D is uncertain. The J call is uncertain, as TRBJ2-7 better fits the DNA end. The CDR3 has 12 amino acids. Germline lookup yields CDR1 SEHNR and CDR2 FQNEAQ (reference sequence). CDR3 residues: CASSFFAYEQYF. In DNA, the CDR3 is TGTGCCAGCAGCTTTTTTGCCTACGAGCAGTACTTC.

This chain links TRBV6-1 with TRBJ2-7; 10 nucleotides agree with TRBD2. Trimming removed 1 base from V and 4 bases from J; junction bases left unmatched: 4. The CDR3 is made up of 15 amino acids. The germline gives CDR1 MNHNS, CDR2 SASEGT. The CDR3 loop reads CASSEGLAGVYEQYV. The CDR3 region has the DNA TGTGCCAGCAGTGAAGGGCTAGCGGGAGTATACGAGCAGTACGTC.

The gene calls are TRBV11-2 and TRBJ1-1; a possible D gene is TRBD1 (5 bases). Trimming shortened V by 6 bases and J by 1 base, and 9 bases separated the two germline ends. The CDR3 extends over 13 amino acids. Per germline, CDR1 SGHAT and CDR2 FQNNGV. DNA for the CDR3: TGTGCCAGCAGGACCACAGGGAACACTGAAGCTTTCTTT. As protein: CASRTTGNTEAFF. Based on the CDR3 plus reference TRBV11-2 and TRBJ1-1, the full variable domain is EAGVAQSPRYKIIEKRQSVAFWCNPISGHATLYWYQQILGQGPKLLIQFQNNGVVDDSQLPKDRFSAERLKGVDSTLKIQPAKLEDSAVYLCASRTTGNTEAFFGQGTRLTVV.

This chain uses TRBV5-8 with TRBJ2-5, with TRBD1 as a possible D gene (6 bases). The V and J ends lost 2 bases and 0 bases respectively, with 11 bases between them. The CDR3 is 15 amino acids. Germline lookup yields CDR1 SGHTS and CDR2 YDEGEE. In DNA form, the CDR3 reads TGTGCCAGCAGCTTTGTTCAGGGGAACCAAGAGACCCAGTACTTC. Its protein product is CASSFVQGNQETQYF.

This clone was counted once. This sequence joins TRBV27 and TRBJ2-5; perhaps TRBD2 as D (5 bases). The V gene's germline CDR1 is MNHEY and CDR2 SMNVEV (reference sequence). There are 13 residues in the CDR3. The V end was cut by 4 bases, the J end by 1 base, with 7 bases between. CDR3 nucleotide sequence: TGTGCCAGCAGTTCCCTAGCCCAAGAGACCCAGTACTTC. Residues: CASSSLAQETQYF.

The chain has TRBV27 and TRBJ2-1; 9 bases align to TRBD1. V shed 3 bases and J 7 bases; nucleotides not matched to a gene: 4. Germline CDR1 and CDR2: MNHEY and SMNVEV (reference sequence). The CDR3 has 14 residues. CDR3 nucleotide sequence: TGTGCCAGCAGTTTCTGGACAGGGGATAATGAGCAGTTCTTC. Its translation: CASSFWTGDNEQFF.

About this clone: Compared with germline, one end of the junction differs, possibly owing to a read error. J is TRBJ2-1 and V is TRBV7-9; 12 bases are shared with TRBD2. The CDR3 loop spans 16 amino acids. Germline V CDR1 and CDR2: SEHNR, FQNEAQ (reference sequence). The chain's CDR3 is CASSLAGGALYNEQFF. CDR3 DNA: TGTGCCAGCAGCCTAGCGGGGGGGGCCCTCTACAATGAGCAGTTCTTC.

The V gene is TRBV10-3, the J gene TRBJ2-7, with a tentative D call TRBD2 (5 bases). V shed 0 bases and J shed 0 bases, with 9 bases lying between them. Germline V CDR1 and CDR2: ENHRY, SYGVKD. The CDR3 length is 15 residues. The CDR3 spells CAISESPGLSYEQYF. The CDR3 bases are TGTGCCATCAGTGAGTCTCCCGGACTCTCCTACGAGCAGTACTTC.

V usage is TRBV14 and J usage is TRBJ1-6; 12 positions agree with TRBD1. Trimming cost V 5 bases and J 2 bases; bases outside gene matches: 4. Germline lookup yields CDR1 SGHDN and CDR2 FVKESK. This CDR3 comprises 17 residues. The CDR3: CASSSGTGGAYNSPLHF. The CDR3 coding sequence is TGTGCCAGCAGCTCCGGGACAGGGGGCGCCTATAATTCACCCCTCCACTTT. Supplemented by reference TRBV14 and TRBJ1-6, the full variable domain reads EAGVTQFPSHSVIEKGQTVTLRCDPISGHDNLYWYRRVMGKEIKFLLHFVKESKQDESGMPNNRFLAERTGGTYSTLKVQPAELEDSGVYFCASSSGTGGAYNSPLHFGNGTRLTVT.

The chain has TRBV5-1 and TRBJ2-3, with D perhaps matching TRBD2 (5 bases). The germline V and J ends were trimmed by 4 bases and 2 bases, with 11 bases remaining between them. In germline, CDR1 is SGHRS, CDR2 YFSETQ. This CDR3 contains 14 residues. DNA for the CDR3: TGCGCCAGCAGCGCCGGGGTTCACACAGATACGCAGTATTTT. This encodes CASSAGVHTDTQYF.

The rearrangement joins TRBV5-1 to TRBJ2-7; TRBD1 agrees at 7 bases. V dropped 0 bases and J dropped 2; count of bases not matched to a gene: 5. Per germline, CDR1 SGHRS and CDR2 YFSETQ. This CDR3 region has 15 residues. The CDR3 DNA reads as TGCGCCAGCAGCTTGGAGGGCAGGGGGACCTACGAGCAGTACTTC. Translated: CASSLEGRGTYEQYF.